This T cell receptor (beta chain) was recovered during a study of T cell responses to AZD1222 COVID-19 vaccine. Study-wide results and caveats: The study found vaccine-associated CD4 TCRs spanning spike, dominant at 160-218 and 743-854.

The CDR3 is 15 amino acids. The J segment lost 7 bases and the V segment lost 5 bases, leaving 7 bases of the junction unmatched. Per the germline V gene, CDR1 is PRHDT and CDR2 is FYEKMQ (reference sequence). Clones were sequenced by immunoSEQ multiplex PCR, and TCRdb holds only the in-frame ones, with some missing. The table includes 150,000 or so clones, 80% to 90% detected once. With respect to this clone: Antigen unknown.

The V and J genes are TRBV13 and TRBJ1-4, with 10 bases lining up with TRBD1. The sample in question was peripheral blood, obtained after recovery from COVID-19. This TCR was recovered from an adult who had recovered from COVID-19. CDR3 residues: CASSLRQGAREKLFF. The DNA for the CDR3 is TGTGCCAGCAGCCTTCGACAGGGGGCCCGTGAAAAACTGTTTTTT.